This T cell receptor (beta chain) originates from a study of blood T cell repertoires in COVID-19 (dated by TCRdb to about 2020). Looking at the study overall: Collaborator samples came from the United States, Italy and Spain and covered acute and convalescent phases of COVID-19. The material from the prospective study consisted of cDNA or gDNA derived from T cells, B-cell-depleted T cells, or PBMCs. Subjects who had been exposed to COVID-19, were actively infected with it, or had recovered from it provided the deeply sampled blood TCRbeta repertoires that made up the dataset. The repertoires were released in a freely available public database meant as a resource for research on the immune response to SARS-CoV-2. The samples were drawn from the first 160 participants of the ongoing ImmuneRACE study and from 1,200 or so subjects provided by 6 global collaborators. The sample metadata nearly always contained a de-identified subject ID, COVID-19 status, age in years and sex. HLA class I and class II types, where available, came from metadata supplied by the sample provider rather than from assay-based typing.

Concerning this clone: Its antigen remains unidentified. Qualities for individual bases were not recorded, and no much larger clone is one base off.

TCRbeta CDR3 regions were amplified from genomic DNA using the immunoSEQ Assay, a bias-controlled multiplex PCR. On the authors' methods: Nucleated cell counts per sample were estimated from amplification of reference gene primers within the assay. To quantify the absolute abundance of each unique TCRbeta CDR3 rearrangement, sequence reads were collapsed and filtered. Productive Simpson clonality was computed per sample as the square root of Simpson's diversity index over productive rearrangements. This immuneACCESS table, as held by TCRdb, lists in-frame sequences with V and J called but not all clones. Of the missing ones, under half trace to an unresolved V gene in checked studies; the others have no known cause. V and J calls and clone size are as listed in that table; D and trimming were resolved from the DNA. In all, the sample holds 250,000 or so clones, and around 89% of those were seen once. Of the sample, approximately 2.5% falls within the top ten clones.

The CDR3 sequence holds 16 residues, the cysteine and phenylalanine included. The entry retains the CDR3 DNA only, 48 bases that are in frame from base 1. Based on the germline V gene, the CDR1 and CDR2 sequences are MDHEN and SYDVKM. The junction shows trimming of 0 bases on V and 1 base on J, and the gene matches do not reach 4 bases of it. Broader findings and caveats from the paper: The quantity of clinical and demographic metadata differed by source and by participant and was supplied without curation.

One collaborating source in Seattle enrolled patients during active infection and followed them longitudinally through the course of disease. Whole blood was collected in K2EDTA tubes by collaborating institutions according to the institutions' own protocols. For TCRbeta analysis, collaborator samples were shipped as frozen whole blood, as isolated PBMCs, or as DNA extracted from either sample type. The chain uses TRBV28 and TRBJ1-1; 8 junctional bases match TRBD1. The sequenced sample was peripheral blood. The source of this sequence is a man aged 25 to 40 with COVID-19, enrolled during active disease. CDR3 reads: CASSLWSGTGNTEAFF. The DNA is as follows: TGTGCCAGCAGTTTATGGTCGGGGACAGGGAACACTGAAGCTTTCTTT.